The rows below give T cell receptor beta chains drawn from one sample of a study of cytomegalovirus exposure and HLA in healthy donors. Generated by immunoSEQ multiplex PCR, the TCRdb table keeps only in-frame clones and is missing some. This sample has approximately 200,000 clones, with approximately 90% found just once. Sequenced material: PBMCs. These receptors were collected from a woman aged 18-29 years in good health and CMV-seronegative. CDR3s include the opening cysteine and the closing phenylalanine or tryptophan. The order of the fields is V gene, D gene, J gene, CDR3 protein, CDR3 DNA. A D gene is named only where the DNA matches it firmly.

>TRBV12-5|TRBD1|TRBJ2-3
CASGTGDRSSTDTQYF
TGTGCTAGTGGTACCGGGGACAGATCTAGCACAGATACGCAGTATTTT
>TRBV28|TRBD1|TRBJ2-2
CASSLYRGQANKKDTGELFF
TGTGCCAGCAGTTTATATCGGGGACAGGCGAACAAAAAGGACACCGGGGAGCTGTTTTTT
>TRBV7-9|NA|TRBJ2-7
CASSETLANSYEQYF
TGTGCCAGCAGCGAGACTCTAGCAAACTCCTACGAGCAGTACTTC
>TRBV9|NA|TRBJ1-4
CASSGQAPQVEKLFF
TGTGCCAGCAGCGGACAGGCACCACAGGTCGAAAAACTGTTTTTT
>TRBV15|TRBD1|TRBJ1-2
CATSRSGQVNYGYTF
TGTGCCACCAGCAGATCCGGACAGGTTAACTATGGCTACACCTTC
>TRBV10-3|TRBD1|TRBJ1-2
CASVQGTGVGYTF
TGTGCCAGCGTACAGGGGACAGGGGTCGGCTACACCTTC
>TRBV27|TRBD2|TRBJ2-3
CATVRTSGIFDTQYF
TGTGCCACCGTTCGGACTAGCGGGATTTTTGATACGCAGTATTTT
>TRBV30|NA|TRBJ2-7
CAWSQGMVEQYF
TGTGCCTGGAGTCAGGGAATGGTCGAGCAGTACTTC
>TRBV7-2|TRBD1|TRBJ2-7
CASSLLAGGGYEQYF
TGTGCCAGCAGCTTGTTAGCAGGGGGCGGCTACGAGCAGTACTTC
>TRBV6-5|TRBD1|TRBJ2-7
CASSYGLGGAYEQYF
TGTGCCAGCAGTTACGGGCTAGGGGGCGCCTACGAGCAGTACTTC
>TRBV7-6|NA|TRBJ1-1
CASSLTAEAWIRQPPNTEAFF
TGTGCCAGCAGCCTTACGGCTGAAGCCTGGATTAGACAGCCTCCGAACACTGAAGCTTTCTTT
>TRBV28|TRBD1|TRBJ1-1
CATLDRGYTEAFF
TGTGCCACCCTCGACAGGGGGTACACTGAAGCTTTCTTT
>TRBV27|TRBD2|TRBJ2-5
CASSSTKTTSGRETQYF
TGTGCCAGCAGTTCCACCAAAACGACTAGCGGGAGGGAGACCCAGTACTTC
>TRBV5-1|TRBD1|TRBJ1-1
CASARDRSIEAFF
TGCGCCAGCGCCAGGGACAGGAGTATTGAAGCTTTCTTT
>TRBV27|TRBD1|TRBJ1-5
CASRSTGGFNQPQHF
TGTGCCAGCAGGTCGACAGGGGGATTCAATCAGCCCCAGCATTTT
>TRBV6-5|NA|TRBJ2-3
CASSPRAYTDTQYF
TGTGCCAGCAGTCCGCGGGCATACACAGATACGCAGTATTTT
>TRBV14|TRBD1|TRBJ2-7
CASSQRQGRFYEQYF
TGTGCCAGCAGCCAACGACAGGGTCGGTTCTACGAGCAGTACTTC
>TRBV30|TRBD1|TRBJ1-1
CAWSVPTGGVRNTEAFF
TGTGCCTGGAGTGTACCGACAGGGGGCGTCCGGAACACTGAAGCTTTCTTT
>TRBV4-1|NA|TRBJ2-1
CASSLSRTYYNEQFF
TGCGCCAGCAGCCTTTCGCGGACTTACTACAATGAGCAGTTCTTC
>TRBV29-1|NA|TRBJ1-4
CSARKGEKLFF
TGCAGCGCCAGGAAAGGTGAAAAACTGTTTTTT